One sample yielded the 23 T cell receptor beta chains listed below, sequenced in a study of cytomegalovirus exposure and HLA in healthy donors listed by TCRdb under 2017. Library preparation was by the immunoSEQ multiplex PCR assay. For the multiplex PCR, a mixture combining 60 forward primers for TCR Vbeta segments and 13 reverse primers for TCR Jbeta segments was used. TCRdb's version of the immuneACCESS table is confined to in-frame rearrangements and falls short of the full clone set. An unresolved V gene accounts for under half of the shortfall where checked; the remainder is of unknown origin. Within this sample are under 200,000 clones, with over 65% of them counted one time only. The ten largest clones add up to 2.8% of the sample. Sequencing used PBMCs. These TCRs come from a woman aged 40 to 50 in good health and CMV-seropositive.

This clone was picked up a small number of times. V gene TRBV6-6 combines with J gene TRBJ1-2; a weak D match, TRBD1 (5 bases). Trimming pared 0 bases from V and 8 bases from J, leaving 13 bases between. The germline gives CDR1 MNHNY, CDR2 SVGAGI (reference sequence). The CDR3 consists of 14 residues. The CDR3 coding sequence is TGTGCCAGCAGTTACTCACGGGGGTCGGAAGGCTACACCTTC. Translation: CASSYSRGSEGYTF.

The CDR3 DNA sequence: TGTGCCAGCAGTGACGCCGGGACAGGGGGAACTGAAGCTTTCTTT. It encodes CASSDAGTGGTEAFF. The V and J genes are TRBV25-1 and TRBJ1-1, with 11 bases aligning to TRBD1. CDR1 and CDR2 (germline): MGHDK, SYGVNS. Losses at the gene ends were 3 bases for V and 5 bases for J; bases not matched to a gene: 5. The CDR3 totals 15 residues.

The chain is built from TRBV5-1 and TRBJ2-7; possibly TRBD1 for D (6 bases). This CDR3 has 14 residues. Germline loops: CDR1 SGHRS, CDR2 YFSETQ. Trimming took off 1 base at V and 6 bases at J, with 14 bases between the two ends. This chain's CDR3 is CASSLTRLGGEQYF. The CDR3 DNA reads as TGCGCCAGCAGCTTGACGAGGTTAGGGGGCGAGCAGTACTTC.

The chain is built from TRBV2 and TRBJ1-3; D uncertain. CDR3 size: 16 residues. Germline-derived CDR1 and CDR2 are SNHLY and FYNNEI. V shed 6 bases and J shed 2 bases, with 17 bases lying between them. The DNA of the CDR3 is TGTGCCAGCAGCAACGGACTGGGGAGCCCTGGAAACACCATATATTTT. Translated, it gives CASSNGLGSPGNTIYF.

This clone was seen a few times. The rearrangement uses TRBV19 and TRBJ2-3; 10 positions agree with TRBD1. The junction had 7 bases not matched to a gene; V was cut back by 5 bases and J by 2 bases. Germline CDR1 reads LNHDA; CDR2 reads SQIVND (reference sequence). The CDR3 spans 16 residues. As DNA, the CDR3 is TGTGCCAGTAGTGTAGGGACAGGGGCCACCACAGATACGCAGTATTTT. The encoded protein is CASSVGTGATTDTQYF. Looking up the rest from reference TRBV19 and TRBJ2-3 gives the full variable domain: DGGITQSPKYLFRKEGQNVTLSCEQNLNHDAMYWYRQDPGQGLRLIYYSQIVNDFQKGDIAEGYSVSREKKESFPLTVTSAQKNPTAFYLCASSVGTGATTDTQYFGPGTRLTVL.

A few counts support this clone. The rearrangement links TRBV27 to TRBJ2-5; 8 nucleotides agree with TRBD2. The CDR3 is 13 residues long. Germline V gene lookup returns CDR1 MNHEY and CDR2 SMNVEV (reference sequence). V was pared by 8 bases and J by 5 bases, with 7 bases of the junction left unmatched. The CDR3 protein is CASGPSGLETQYF. CDR3 DNA: TGTGCCAGCGGTCCTAGCGGGTTGGAGACCCAGTACTTC.

V usage is TRBV19 and J usage is TRBJ2-2, with 8 bases fitting TRBD2. Germline CDR1 LNHDA, CDR2 SQIVND (reference sequence). This CDR3 has 16 residues. Trimming at V came to 1 base and at J to 6 bases, leaving 7 bases not matched to a gene. Written as DNA, the CDR3 is TGTGCCAGTAGTATAGCAGCGAGCGGGAGCTCCGGGGAGCTGTTTTTT. Its translation is CASSIAASGSSGELFF.

V is TRBV10-2 and J is TRBJ1-5; D uncertain. Trimming cost V 1 base and J 4 bases, with 5 bases left between them. The CDR3 runs to 13 residues. The germline V gene encodes CDR1 WSHSY and CDR2 SAAADI. In nucleotides, the CDR3 is TGCGCCAGCAGTGAGTTCCCAAATCAGCCCCAGCATTTT. Its translation: CASSEFPNQPQHF.

This clone was counted a few times. This chain joins TRBV6-6 and TRBJ2-7; tentative D call: TRBD1 (7 bases). The V end lost 2 bases, the J end lost 0 bases, and 11 bases lay between the germline ends. Germline loops: CDR1 MNHNY, CDR2 SVGAGI (reference sequence). This CDR3 has 15 amino acids. For the CDR3, the DNA is TGTGCCAGCAGTTACCGGGGGACAGACTCCTACGAGCAGTACTTC. It translates to CASSYRGTDSYEQYF.

Regarding this clone: Mismatch with germline at one junction end may stem from a read error. V gene TRBV19 combines with J gene TRBJ1-5; D is possibly TRBD1 (5 bases). This CDR3 has 14 residues. Germline CDR1 LNHDA, CDR2 SQIVND (reference sequence). This CDR3 is CASREQGFDQPQNF. The CDR3 DNA is TGTGCCAGCCGCGAGCAGGGCTTCGATCAGCCCCAGAATTTT.

The CDR3 reads CASNLLSNTEAFF. The CDR3 nucleotides read TGTGCCAGCAACTTGCTGTCAAACACTGAAGCTTTCTTT. V and J are TRBV28 and TRBJ1-1; D unclear. The CDR3 contains 13 residues. Between the trimmed V and J ends, which lost 7 bases and 2 bases, there was a span of 11 bases. In germline, CDR1 is MDHEN, CDR2 SYDVKM.

The chain employs TRBV2 and TRBJ2-1; 9 bases match TRBD2. Looked up from germline, CDR1 is SNHLY and CDR2 is FYNNEI. Trimming at V came to 7 bases and at J to 9 bases, leaving 10 bases not matched to a gene. The CDR3 length is 14 residues. CDR3 bases: TGTGCCAGCATCGGGACTAGCTTTTGGGGTGAGCAGTTCTTC. Its protein product is CASIGTSFWGEQFF.

The chain employs TRBV5-1 and TRBJ2-1; perhaps TRBD2 as D (6 bases). The V gene lost 2 bases and the J gene lost 2 bases, with 11 bases spanning the gap. The length of the CDR3 is 15 residues. Germline lookup yields CDR1 SGHRS and CDR2 YFSETQ. The CDR3 region is CASSLTGETYNEQFF. The CDR3 coding sequence is TGCGCCAGCAGCTTAACGGGAGAAACCTACAATGAGCAGTTCTTC.

The chain has TRBV6-5 and TRBJ2-5; possibly TRBD2 for D (6 bases). Judging by the DNA end, TRBJ2-7 fits better; the J call may be wrong. This CDR3 spans 15 amino acids. Germline CDR1 reads MNHEY; CDR2 reads SVGAGI. The CDR3 spells CASSYAAGTPYEQYF. The CDR3 DNA follows: TGTGCCAGCAGTTACGCGGCAGGGACTCCCTACGAGCAGTACTTC.

The CDR3 spells CASSLGPPAGGPQETQYF. The CDR3 region has the DNA TGTGCCAGCAGCTTAGGACCACCAGCGGGGGGACCGCAGGAGACCCAGTACTTC. The chain combines TRBV7-9 with TRBJ2-5; 9 bases match TRBD2. The CDR3 is 18 amino acids. Per the germline V gene, CDR1 is SEHNR and CDR2 is FQNEAQ (reference sequence). V was pared by 1 base and J by 5 bases, with 14 bases of the junction left unmatched.

This chain uses TRBV19 with TRBJ1-6; 7 nucleotides align to TRBD1. The CDR3 covers 14 residues. The trim removed 7 bases at V and 9 bases at J, leaving 9 bases unmatched. Germline V gene lookup returns CDR1 LNHDA and CDR2 SQIVND (reference sequence). The CDR3 loop reads CASTPDRDGSPLHF. Written as DNA, the CDR3 is TGTGCCAGTACCCCCGACAGGGACGGTTCACCCCTCCACTTT.

This sequence joins TRBV6-5 and TRBJ2-6; 8 positions agree with TRBD1. Losses at the gene ends were 7 bases for V and 10 bases for J; bases not matched to a gene: 6. Germline values: CDR1 MNHEY, CDR2 SVGAGI. There are 13 residues in the CDR3. The CDR3 region is CASKRTGSNVLTF. Written as DNA, the CDR3 is TGTGCCAGCAAAAGGACAGGGTCTAACGTCCTGACTTTC.

V usage is TRBV11-2 and J usage is TRBJ2-6; D might be TRBD2 (6 bases). Trimming stripped 4 bases from V and 0 bases from J, with 16 bases between. This CDR3 has 18 residues. Germline V gives CDR1 SGHAT, CDR2 FQNNGV. The CDR3 coding sequence is TGTGCCAGCAGCTCGGCGCGGGGACGGGCCTCTGGGGCCAACGTCCTGACTTTC. It codes for CASSSARGRASGANVLTF.

This rearrangement joins TRBV7-6 to TRBJ1-4; 12 bases map to TRBD1. The CDR3 consists of 17 residues. Germline CDR1 reads SGHVS; CDR2 reads FNYEAQ. V dropped 2 bases and J dropped 8; count of bases not matched to a gene: 9. The CDR3 DNA is TGTGCCAGCAGCTTATCCGGGACAGGGGGCGTTGAGGAAAAACTGTTTTTT. As protein: CASSLSGTGGVEEKLFF.

Written as DNA, the CDR3 is TGTGCCAGGAAGACTAGCGGGAGGGACTACAATGAGCAGTTCTTC. Its protein product is CARKTSGRDYNEQFF. The chain joins TRBV25-1 to TRBJ2-1, with 14 bases fitting TRBD2. V trimming: 9 bases; J trimming: 3 bases; junction bases outside the gene matches: 4. The germline gives CDR1 MGHDK, CDR2 SYGVNS. CDR3 size: 15 residues.

This rearrangement joins TRBV13 to TRBJ2-2, with D unresolved. V was shortened by 1 base and J by 4 bases, with 4 bases between the two germline ends. CDR3 size: 13 residues. CDR1 and CDR2 (germline): PRHDT, FYEKMQ (reference sequence). CDR3 protein: CASSLDSTGELFF. CDR3 in DNA: TGTGCCAGCAGCTTAGACAGCACCGGGGAGCTGTTTTTT.

In its sample, this clone was seen a few times. V is TRBV29-1 and J is TRBJ1-2; 12 bases align to TRBD1. V dropped 7 bases and J dropped 7; count of bases not matched to a gene: 7. The germline V gene has CDR1 SQVTM and CDR2 ANQGSEA. The length of the CDR3 is 13 residues. The CDR3 protein is CSAQGQGASGYTF. DNA of the CDR3: TGCAGCGCCCAGGGACAGGGGGCGTCTGGCTACACCTTC.

The chain links TRBV4-1 to TRBJ1-5, with a possible D match to TRBD1 (5 bases). V lost 2 bases, J lost 6 bases, and 17 bases lay in between. The CDR3 length is 16 residues. Looked up from germline, CDR1 is MGHRA and CDR2 is YSYEKL. The chain's CDR3 is CASSQPSPGTSQPQHF. The CDR3 DNA sequence: TGCGCCAGCAGCCAACCCAGCCCAGGGACTTCTCAGCCCCAGCATTTT.